This T cell receptor (beta chain) was profiled in a study of T cell responses to AZD1222 COVID-19 vaccine. The study, taken as a whole, reports: Mapped onto spike, vaccine-associated CD4 TCRs spanned it and were dominant at 160-218 and 743-854. Possibly, clonal diversity was underestimated; donors were largely white British and included more females.

The CDR3 loop spans 10 amino acids. Looked up from germline, CDR1 is ENHRY and CDR2 is SYGVKD. The study pooled second doses at about 4 or about 12 weeks. On this clone: The antigen remains undetermined.

Clones were read by immunoSEQ multiplex PCR, and TCRdb kept only the in-frame ones, dropping some. The top ten hold roughly 2.5% of the sample, which has approximately 24,000 clones, 88% seen once. This TCR was sampled from an adult who received the AZD1222 COVID-19 vaccine. The chain carries TRBV10-3 and TRBJ2-5, with a possible D match to TRBD2 (6 bases). The sequences come from peripheral blood, collected 28 days after the second AZD1222 dose. This CDR3 is CASGQETQYF. CDR3 coding DNA: TGTGCTAGCGGACAAGAGACCCAGTACTTC.